The next 32 T cell receptor beta chains were all read from a single sample in a study of cytomegalovirus exposure and HLA in healthy donors. A multiplex PCR was run with 60 Vbeta primers and 13 Jbeta primers. Assay: immunoSEQ multiplex PCR; the TCRdb copy retains only in-frame clones and omits some. The repertoire includes 200,000 to 250,000 clones, 79% of them detected once, and around 1.7% sits in the top ten. The material sequenced was PBMCs. The receptors were gathered from a man between 45 and 60 years old in good health and CMV-seronegative.

The V and J genes are TRBV7-6 and TRBJ2-1, with TRBD1 matching 7 bases. V trimming: 1 base; J trimming: 7 bases; junction bases outside the gene matches: 7. Germline lookup yields CDR1 SGHVS and CDR2 FNYEAQ. The CDR3 is 15 residues long. CDR3 nucleotide sequence: TGTGCCAGCAGCTTAGGACAGGGTGGAAGGAATGAGCAGTTCTTC. This codes for CASSLGQGGRNEQFF.

This clone was observed a few times. This chain connects TRBV7-2 to TRBJ2-5; D possibly corresponds to TRBD1 (5 bases). The CDR3 extends over 15 amino acids. Looked up from germline, CDR1 is SGHTA and CDR2 is FQGNSA. Trimming took off 5 bases at V and 5 bases at J, with 18 bases between the two ends. The CDR3 DNA follows: TGTGCCAGCAGCCTACGGACATCCGAGTCGGAGACCCAGTACTTC. Translated: CASSLRTSESETQYF. Full variable domain (missing parts from reference TRBV7-2 and TRBJ2-5): GAGVSQSPSNKVTEKGKDVELRCDPISGHTALYWYRQSLGQGLEFLIYFQGNSAPDKSGLPSDRFSAERTGGSVSTLTIQRTQQEDSAVYLCASSLRTSESETQYFGPGTRLLVL.

The rearrangement uses TRBV7-3 and TRBJ2-5; TRBD2 might be the D (6 bases). V was pared by 2 bases and J by 2 bases, with 6 bases between. Germline loops: CDR1 SGHTA, CDR2 FQGTGA. The CDR3 loop spans 13 amino acids. The CDR3 sequence: CASSLRGQETQYF. CDR3 coding DNA: TGTGCCAGCAGCTTACGGGGGCAAGAGACCCAGTACTTC.

V and J are TRBV5-1 and TRBJ2-7; D uncertain. Trimming stripped 4 bases from V and 0 bases from J, with 8 bases between. The CDR3 contains 13 residues. From germline, CDR1 is SGHRS and CDR2 YFSETQ. This chain's CDR3 is CASSVQSSYEQYF. The CDR3 DNA sequence: TGCGCCAGCAGCGTACAGAGCTCCTACGAGCAGTACTTC. The full variable domain, with the rest looked up from reference TRBV5-1 and TRBJ2-7, is KAGVTQTPRYLIKTRGQQVTLSCSPISGHRSVSWYQQTPGQGLQFLFEYFSETQRNKGNFPGRFSGRQFSNSRSEMNVSTLELGDSALYLCASSVQSSYEQYFGPGTRLTVT.

The chain combines TRBV5-4 with TRBJ2-1; TRBD2 matches 10 bases. The CDR3 is made up of 16 amino acids. After removal of 5 bases from V and 2 bases from J, the junction contained 7 bases not matched to a gene. Germline-derived CDR1 and CDR2 are SGHNT and YYREEE (reference sequence). CDR3 sequence: CASRDAGLAPYNEQFF. CDR3 DNA: TGTGCCAGCAGAGATGCGGGACTAGCGCCCTACAATGAGCAGTTCTTC.

This clone was detected only a few times. This rearrangement joins TRBV5-1 to TRBJ2-3; possible D gene TRBD1, 5 bases. The CDR3 covers 16 residues. V was pared by 3 bases and J by 4 bases, with 18 bases between. Germline CDR1 reads SGHRS; CDR2 reads YFSETQ. This CDR3 reads CASSWGRERNSDTQYF. The CDR3 DNA sequence: TGCGCCAGCAGCTGGGGCAGGGAACGGAACTCAGATACGCAGTATTTT. Complete variable domain (other parts from reference TRBV5-1 and TRBJ2-3): KAGVTQTPRYLIKTRGQQVTLSCSPISGHRSVSWYQQTPGQGLQFLFEYFSETQRNKGNFPGRFSGRQFSNSRSEMNVSTLELGDSALYLCASSWGRERNSDTQYFGPGTRLTVL.

The CDR3 sequence is CASSQASGQYF. For the CDR3, the DNA is TGTGCCAGCAGCCAAGCCAGCGGGCAGTACTTC. This sequence joins TRBV14 and TRBJ2-7; a weak D match, TRBD2 (5 bases). V was shortened by 1 base and J by 9 bases, with 7 bases between the two germline ends. The CDR3 loop spans 11 amino acids. Germline values: CDR1 SGHDN, CDR2 FVKESK.

The V call is TRBV5-6, the J call TRBJ2-2; D is uncertain. V was shortened by 1 base and J by 0 bases, with 13 bases between the two germline ends. This CDR3 has 17 amino acids. Germline assignment: CDR1 SGHDT and CDR2 YYEEEE. CDR3 coding DNA: TGTGCCAGCAGCTTGTGGTGGCAGGTCGCGAACACCGGGGAGCTGTTTTTT. Amino acids: CASSLWWQVANTGELFF.

The V and J genes are TRBV7-3 and TRBJ2-1, with a possible D match to TRBD1 (5 bases). From germline, CDR1 is SGHTA and CDR2 FQGTGA. This CDR3 spans 14 amino acids. V shed 5 bases and J shed 6 bases, with 14 bases lying between them. CDR3 loop: CASSPTPGSNEQFF. Written as DNA, the CDR3 is TGTGCCAGCAGCCCCACCCCAGGGTCCAATGAGCAGTTCTTC.

The rearrangement links TRBV7-2 to TRBJ2-7; possible D gene TRBD2, 5 bases. The CDR3 is made up of 13 amino acids. The germline V gene encodes CDR1 SGHTA and CDR2 FQGNSA. V lost 5 bases and J 6 bases, leaving 14 bases between the germline ends. The CDR3 DNA follows: TGTGCCAGCAGCCCCGGGAAGGCCTTCGAGCAGTACTTC. This gives the protein CASSPGKAFEQYF.

CDR3 nucleotides: TGTGCCAGCAACCTACAGGGAGAAGAGGGAGAGACCCAGTACTTC. This codes for CASNLQGEEGETQYF. The V gene is TRBV11-1, the J gene TRBJ2-5, with a weak D call TRBD1 (6 bases). The CDR3 totals 15 residues. Trimming cost V 7 bases and J 4 bases, with 19 bases left between them. CDR1 is SGHAT and CDR2 is FQDESV in the germline V gene (reference sequence).

This chain uses TRBV2 with TRBJ2-7; 15 bases map to TRBD2. The CDR3 is 20 amino acids. The V segment lost 3 bases and the J segment 3 bases; nucleotides outside the gene matches: 15. The germline V gene encodes CDR1 SNHLY and CDR2 FYNNEI. The CDR3 loop reads CASSEGDIPGTSGRFYEQYF. The CDR3 nucleotides read TGTGCCAGCAGTGAGGGGGACATCCCCGGGACTAGCGGGAGGTTCTACGAGCAGTACTTC.

The chain joins TRBV7-9 to TRBJ1-3; tentative D call: TRBD1 (6 bases). The CDR3 is 14 residues long. V shed 2 bases and J shed 4 bases, with 9 bases lying between them. CDR1 and CDR2 from the germline V gene are SEHNR and FQNEAQ (reference sequence). This CDR3 reads CASSLPGAGNTIYF. In DNA form, the CDR3 reads TGTGCCAGCAGCTTACCAGGGGCAGGAAACACCATATATTTT.

This clone was counted between two and nine times. V gene TRBV5-4 combines with J gene TRBJ1-4; D perhaps matches TRBD1 (5 bases). Trimming removed 6 bases at V and 8 bases at J, with 14 bases between. The CDR3 is 13 amino acids. Germline values: CDR1 SGHNT, CDR2 YYREEE (reference sequence). This CDR3 reads CASTRDRGEKLFF. In nucleotides, the CDR3 is TGTGCCAGCACCCGGGACCGGGGGGAAAAACTGTTTTTT.

Written as DNA, the CDR3 is TGTGCCAGCAGCTTACGACTAGTGGCGGATACGCAGTATTTT. Its protein product is CASSLRLVADTQYF. V usage is TRBV9 and J usage is TRBJ2-3; tentatively, D is TRBD2 (6 bases). V gave up 4 bases and J gave up 6 bases, with 15 bases separating them. The CDR3 extends over 14 amino acids. CDR1 is SGDLS, CDR2 YYNGEE, per germline.

The chain links TRBV5-6 to TRBJ2-7; TRBD1 matches at 8 bases. The length of the CDR3 is 15 residues. Germline CDR1 is SGHDT and CDR2 is YYEEEE. Trimming took 1 base from V and 3 from J; bases not matched to a gene: 6. Here the CDR3 reads CASSLLRGLHYEQYF. CDR3 nucleotide sequence: TGTGCCAGCAGCTTGCTCAGGGGGCTGCACTACGAGCAGTACTTC.

The chain is built from TRBV14 and TRBJ1-2; a weak D match, TRBD1 (6 bases). CDR3 length equals 16 residues. From germline, CDR1 is SGHDN and CDR2 FVKESK. The germline V and J ends were trimmed by 1 base and 2 bases, with 14 bases remaining between them. In DNA, the CDR3 is TGTGCCAGCAGCCAAGGCTCAGGGGTCAAAAACTATGGCTACACCTTC. Translation gives CASSQGSGVKNYGYTF.

The chain recombines TRBV5-1 with TRBJ2-1; 7 positions agree with TRBD2. The CDR3 consists of 16 residues. Looked up from germline, CDR1 is SGHRS and CDR2 is YFSETQ. V gave up 1 base and J gave up 3 bases; unmatched junction bases: 7. Here the CDR3 DNA reads TGCGCCAGCAGCTTGATAGGGACTACACGCTACAATGAGCAGTTCTTC. As protein: CASSLIGTTRYNEQFF.

The V and J genes are TRBV19 and TRBJ1-5, with 7 bases matching TRBD1. CDR3 length equals 19 residues. From germline, CDR1 is LNHDA and CDR2 SQIVND (reference sequence). Trimming cost V 5 bases and J 0 bases; bases outside gene matches: 16. This CDR3 reads CASSGGLGQPSYSNQPQHF. DNA of the CDR3: TGTGCCAGTAGTGGAGGACTGGGACAGCCCTCCTATAGCAATCAGCCCCAGCATTTT.

The rearrangement links TRBV30 to TRBJ2-5, with 11 nucleotides matching TRBD2. Germline V gene sequence: CDR1 GTSNPN, CDR2 SVGIG (reference sequence). With V trimmed by 4 bases and J by 6 bases, 4 bases remained unmatched. The CDR3 totals 13 residues. Here the CDR3 reads CAWKTSGIKTQYF. The CDR3 bases are TGTGCCTGGAAGACTAGCGGGATAAAGACCCAGTACTTC.

This clone was detected once. This sequence joins TRBV19 and TRBJ2-1; D remains ambiguous. Deletions cut 7 bases from V and 14 bases from J, with 9 bases between. Looked up from germline, CDR1 is LNHDA and CDR2 is SQIVND (reference sequence). The CDR3 has 9 residues. Here the CDR3 DNA reads TGTGCCAGTACCACTCGGGAGTTCTTC. Protein product: CASTTREFF.

The chain couples TRBV18 to TRBJ1-5; 9 positions agree with TRBD1. The junction had 6 bases not matched to a gene; V was cut back by 3 bases and J by 6 bases. From germline, CDR1 is KGHSH and CDR2 LQKENI. CDR3 length: 15 amino acids. CDR3 region: CASSPLTGGGQPQHF. CDR3 DNA sequence: TGTGCCAGCTCACCGCTCACAGGGGGCGGTCAGCCCCAGCATTTT. The variable domain in full, with the rest retrieved from reference TRBV18 and TRBJ1-5, is NAGVMQNPRHLVRRRGQEARLRCSPMKGHSHVYWYRQLPEEGLKFMVYLQKENIIDESGMPKERFSAEFPKEGPSILRIQQVVRGDSAAYFCASSPLTGGGQPQHFGDGTRLSIL.

The chain carries TRBV2 and TRBJ1-4; TRBD1 agrees at 9 bases. The germline V gene has CDR1 SNHLY and CDR2 FYNNEI. CDR3 length: 15 residues. V shed 5 bases and J 6 bases; nucleotides not matched to a gene: 7. CDR3 DNA sequence: TGTGCCAGCAGTTTCCCGGGACAGGGAGATGAAAAACTGTTTTTT. Encoded protein: CASSFPGQGDEKLFF.

The rearrangement links TRBV29-1 to TRBJ1-2; 9 nucleotides line up with TRBD1. The V gene end was trimmed by 6 bases and the J gene end by 8 bases; junction bases not matched to a gene: 7. There are 12 residues in the CDR3. The V gene's germline CDR1 is SQVTM and CDR2 ANQGSEA. The CDR3 loop reads CSVRGQGEGYTF. The DNA for the CDR3 is TGCAGCGTACGGGGACAGGGTGAAGGCTACACCTTC.

The V gene is TRBV28, the J gene TRBJ1-2; a weak D match, TRBD1 (5 bases). Germline V CDR1 and CDR2: MDHEN, SYDVKM. The CDR3 totals 16 residues. The V gene lost 6 bases and the J gene lost 0 bases, with 17 bases spanning the gap. The CDR3 reads CASSSDQGLSNYGYTF. CDR3 sequence (DNA): TGTGCCAGCAGCTCCGACCAGGGTCTTTCTAACTATGGCTACACCTTC.

The genes are TRBV5-4 and TRBJ1-2, with 9 bases lining up with TRBD1. Germline V gives CDR1 SGHNT, CDR2 YYREEE (reference sequence). V was clipped by 5 bases and J by 4 bases; unmatched bases: 6. This CDR3 has 14 residues. The CDR3: CASRFPGQGYGYTF. In DNA, the CDR3 is TGTGCCAGCAGATTTCCGGGACAGGGCTATGGCTACACCTTC.

The J gene is TRBJ2-1, the V gene TRBV19; D may be TRBD2 (6 bases). Trimming pared 10 bases from V and 3 bases from J, leaving 13 bases between. Per the germline V gene, CDR1 is LNHDA and CDR2 is SQIVND (reference sequence). The CDR3 is 13 amino acids. The CDR3 region is CATRRADYNEQFF. CDR3 DNA sequence: TGTGCCACCCGGAGGGCCGACTACAATGAGCAGTTCTTC.

As for this clone: In the same sample, other DNA sequences code for this CDR3. V is TRBV5-4 and J is TRBJ2-4, with 7 bases that match TRBD1. This CDR3 has 16 amino acids. V shed 4 bases, J shed 0 bases, and the junction held 7 bases outside the gene matches. Germline lookup yields CDR1 SGHNT and CDR2 YYREEE (reference sequence). CDR3 protein: CASSPGDSLAKNIQYF. In DNA, the CDR3 is TGTGCCAGCAGCCCCGGGGACAGTTTAGCCAAAAACATTCAGTACTTC.

The chain couples TRBV7-9 to TRBJ2-7; weak D call: TRBD1 (5 bases). Per germline, CDR1 SEHNR and CDR2 FQNEAQ (reference sequence). CDR3 length: 14 amino acids. Trimming pared 5 bases from V and 0 bases from J, leaving 11 bases between. DNA of the CDR3: TGTGCCAGCAGCCCGACAGTACCCTCCTACGAGCAGTACTTC. Protein: CASSPTVPSYEQYF.

This clone was seen a single time. The chain uses TRBV28 and TRBJ1-2; TRBD1 might be the D (6 bases). Trimming left V 6 bases short and J 4 bases short, with 9 bases between. Germline CDR1 and CDR2: MDHEN and SYDVKM. The CDR3 totals 12 residues. In DNA form, the CDR3 reads TGTGCCAGCAGCGAAGGGGGCTATGGCTACACCTTC. It is translated as CASSEGGYGYTF.

This clone was counted a few times. The rearrangement joins TRBV27 to TRBJ2-5; TRBD2 matches at 8 bases. The V gene end was trimmed by 5 bases and the J gene end by 2 bases; junction bases not matched to a gene: 10. The CDR3 spans 16 residues. Germline assignment: CDR1 MNHEY and CDR2 SMNVEV (reference sequence). For the CDR3, the DNA is TGTGCCAGCAGTCCGGACAGCGGGAGAAATCAAGAGACCCAGTACTTC. Its translation: CASSPDSGRNQETQYF.

V and J are TRBV28 and TRBJ2-7, with TRBD1 identical over 9 bases. From germline, CDR1 is MDHEN and CDR2 SYDVKM. J lost 1 base, V lost 7 bases, and 5 bases had no gene match. The CDR3 consists of 14 residues. In nucleotides, the CDR3 is TGTGCCAGCATGGGGGACAGGGCTTCCTACGAGCAGTACTTC. This codes for CASMGDRASYEQYF.